These 25 T cell receptor beta chains were all obtained from the same sample, sequenced in a study of early stage breast cancer tumors. Profiled with immunoSEQ multiplex PCR; TCRdb holds only in-frame clones, not every one. The table includes over 25,000 clones, less than 85% detected once. Sequenced input: blood. Receptors originate from a person between 55 and 69 years old with breast cancer.

There are a few counts of this clone. The chain is built from TRBV6-5 and TRBJ1-2; 7 nucleotides align to TRBD1. The CDR3 extends over 13 amino acids. V trimming: 5 bases; J trimming: 2 bases; junction bases outside the gene matches: 2. Germline CDR1 and CDR2: MNHEY and SVGAGI. CDR3: CASSPTGNYGYTF. In nucleotides, the CDR3 is TGTGCCAGCAGTCCGACAGGGAACTATGGCTACACCTTC.

The chain has TRBV9 and TRBJ2-1, with 7 bases identical to TRBD1. Germline loops: CDR1 SGDLS, CDR2 YYNGEE. The J segment lost 1 base and the V segment lost 0 bases, leaving 4 bases of the junction unmatched. The CDR3 covers 16 residues. CDR3 sequence: CASSVAGRGSYNEQFF. DNA for the CDR3: TGTGCCAGCAGCGTAGCTGGCAGGGGGTCCTACAATGAGCAGTTCTTC.

V usage is TRBV25-1 and J usage is TRBJ2-7; no clear D. The CDR3 length is 15 residues. From germline, CDR1 is MGHDK and CDR2 SYGVNS. V was shortened by 6 bases and J by 0 bases, with 15 bases between the two germline ends. CDR3 nucleotide sequence: TGTGCCAGCAGCCTTATAGTTTTTTCCTCCTACGAGCAGTACTTC. Protein: CASSLIVFSSYEQYF.

The chain carries TRBV16 and TRBJ1-1; weak D call: TRBD1 (5 bases). The CDR3 extends over 11 amino acids. Germline V gives CDR1 KGHSY, CDR2 FQNENV. The V end was cut by 3 bases, the J end by 7 bases, with 6 bases between. The CDR3 spells CASSQGGEAFF. CDR3 coding DNA: TGTGCCAGCAGCCAGGGGGGTGAAGCTTTCTTT.

The V and J genes are TRBV27 and TRBJ2-2; D perhaps matches TRBD1 (8 bases). Trimming took 5 bases from V and 5 from J, leaving 15 bases between them. Germline V gene sequence: CDR1 MNHEY, CDR2 SMNVEV (reference sequence). The CDR3 is made up of 15 amino acids. The CDR3 DNA reads as TGTGCCAGCAGTATAGGACAGGGAGGGACCGGGGAGCTGTTTTTT. This gives the protein CASSIGQGGTGELFF.

This clone was observed once. J is TRBJ1-5 and V is TRBV6-5, with 10 positions matching TRBD1. In germline, CDR1 is MNHEY, CDR2 SVGAGI. The CDR3 loop spans 16 amino acids. V trimming: 4 bases; J trimming: 2 bases; junction bases outside the gene matches: 5. The CDR3 region has the DNA TGTGCCAGCAGTTCCGACAGGGGGCCGGGCAATCAGCCCCAGCATTTT. It translates to CASSSDRGPGNQPQHF.

This clone was seen more than once but under ten times. The gene calls are TRBV6-5 and TRBJ2-2; a possible D gene is TRBD1 (6 bases). CDR3 length equals 16 residues. The V and J ends lost 0 bases and 3 bases respectively, with 11 bases between them. Per germline, CDR1 MNHEY and CDR2 SVGAGI. Written as DNA, the CDR3 is TGTGCCAGCAGTTACTCGAGCAGGGGTGACACCGGGGAGCTGTTTTTT. Protein: CASSYSSRGDTGELFF.

This clone was counted only a few times. The genes are TRBV2 and TRBJ1-5; D ambiguous. Germline V gene lookup returns CDR1 SNHLY and CDR2 FYNNEI. Trimming stripped 3 bases from V and 6 bases from J, with 9 bases between. The CDR3 is 13 residues long. The CDR3 here is CASSDLGLQPQHF. DNA of the CDR3: TGTGCCAGCAGTGATTTGGGCCTTCAGCCCCAGCATTTT.

This clone was detected a few times. The chain links TRBV25-1 to TRBJ1-1; 7 bases align to TRBD1. V shed 6 bases, J shed 0 bases, and the junction held 1 base outside the gene matches. CDR1 is MGHDK and CDR2 is SYGVNS in the germline V gene. This CDR3 has 13 amino acids. The CDR3 region has the DNA TGTGCCAGCAGCACAGGGGTGAACACTGAAGCTTTCTTT. Amino acids: CASSTGVNTEAFF. Full variable domain (missing parts from reference TRBV25-1 and TRBJ1-1): EADIYQTPRYLVIGTGKKITLECSQTMGHDKMYWYQQDPGMELHLIHYSYGVNSTEKGDLSSESTVSRIRTEHFPLTLESARPSHTSQYLCASSTGVNTEAFFGQGTRLTVV.

CDR3 sequence: CASKEDRVSNYGYTF. Written as DNA, the CDR3 is TGTGCCAGCAAGGAGGATCGGGTTTCTAACTATGGCTACACCTTC. V gene TRBV6-1 combines with J gene TRBJ1-2; no clear D gene. V lost 7 bases to trimming and J lost 0 bases, with 15 bases between them. This CDR3 region has 15 residues. In germline, CDR1 is MNHNS, CDR2 SASEGT.

The V and J genes are TRBV9 and TRBJ1-2; possible D gene TRBD1, 5 bases. The V and J ends lost 2 bases and 1 base respectively, with 12 bases between them. CDR3 size: 15 residues. CDR1 is SGDLS, CDR2 YYNGEE, per germline. This chain's CDR3 is CASSVSGIGNYGYTF. The CDR3 DNA reads as TGTGCCAGCAGCGTGTCAGGGATCGGTAACTATGGCTACACCTTC. The entire variable domain, with the rest obtained from reference TRBV9 and TRBJ1-2, is as follows: DSGVTQTPKHLITATGQRVTLRCSPRSGDLSVYWYQQSLDQGLQFLIQYYNGEERAKGNILERFSAQQFPDLHSELNLSSLELGDSALYFCASSVSGIGNYGYTFGSGTRLTVV.

This rearrangement joins TRBV28 to TRBJ1-2, with 9 bases identical to TRBD1. V trimming: 5 bases; J trimming: 9 bases; junction bases outside the gene matches: 16. The CDR3 runs to 16 residues. CDR1 is MDHEN and CDR2 is SYDVKM in the germline V gene. The CDR3 sequence is CASSRPYPDRGGSYTF. The CDR3 DNA is TGTGCCAGCAGTCGACCTTACCCTGACAGGGGGGGGAGCTACACCTTC.

This chain uses TRBV6-1 with TRBJ2-7; TRBD2 matches 11 bases. V gave up 3 bases and J gave up 3 bases; unmatched junction bases: 4. The CDR3 spans 15 residues. Germline V lookup: CDR1 MNHNS, CDR2 SASEGT. As DNA, the CDR3 is TGTGCCAGCAGTGAGGGACTAGCGGAGGTCTACGAGCAGTACTTC. Translation gives CASSEGLAEVYEQYF.

The chain joins TRBV7-9 to TRBJ2-5, with 7 bases fitting TRBD2. CDR1 and CDR2 (germline): SEHNR, FQNEAQ (reference sequence). The CDR3 is 14 amino acids. With 5 bases clipped from V and 1 base from J, the junction kept 4 bases outside the gene matches. DNA of the CDR3: TGTGCCAGCAGCCCCGGGACTACCCAAGAGACCCAGTACTTC. Its protein product is CASSPGTTQETQYF.

V gene TRBV5-1 combines with J gene TRBJ2-3; 9 bases map to TRBD2. V lost 7 bases, J lost 0 bases, and 12 bases stayed unmatched. The CDR3 is 17 residues long. Germline CDR1 SGHRS, CDR2 YFSETQ. The CDR3 loop reads CASYSGRLATSTDTQYF. DNA of the CDR3: TGCGCCAGCTATAGCGGGAGACTTGCTACTAGCACAGATACGCAGTATTTT.

The V and J genes are TRBV30 and TRBJ1-2; 9 nucleotides agree with TRBD1. Trimming removed 7 bases from V and 5 bases from J; junction bases left unmatched: 8. Per germline, CDR1 GTSNPN and CDR2 SVGIG (reference sequence). CDR3 length: 13 residues. The CDR3: CALGQGNRYGYTF. CDR3 in DNA: TGTGCCTTAGGACAGGGGAATAGATATGGCTACACCTTC. The full variable domain, rest sourced from reference TRBV30 and TRBJ1-2, is SQTIHQWPATLVQPVGSPLSLECTVEGTSNPNLYWYRQAAGRGLQLLFYSVGIGQISSEVPQNLSASRPQDRQFILSSKKLLLSDSGFYLCALGQGNRYGYTFGSGTRLTVV.

The chain recombines TRBV4-3 with TRBJ2-1; TRBD2 matches 8 bases. J was trimmed by 7 bases and V by 0 bases; bases with no gene match: 5. This CDR3 is built from 15 residues. Germline CDR1 is LGHNA and CDR2 is YSLEER. The CDR3 loop is CASSQDPSGRNEQFF. CDR3 nucleotides: TGCGCCAGCAGCCAAGATCCCAGCGGGAGAAATGAGCAGTTCTTC.

V gene TRBV6-5 combines with J gene TRBJ2-1, with unresolved D. The ends were cut back, 0 bases at V and 2 bases at J, with 8 bases in the middle. This CDR3 contains 15 residues. Germline assignment: CDR1 MNHEY and CDR2 SVGAGI. The CDR3 here is CASSYSGSTYNEQFF. As DNA, the CDR3 is TGTGCCAGCAGTTACTCGGGCAGCACCTACAATGAGCAGTTCTTC.

Only one count was recorded for this clone. The chain is built from TRBV19 and TRBJ2-1; 10 nucleotides align to TRBD2. The CDR3 is 15 amino acids. Germline trimming cut 3 bases from V and 4 bases from J; bases unmatched to any gene: 3. The germline V gene encodes CDR1 LNHDA and CDR2 SQIVND (reference sequence). In nucleotides, the CDR3 is TGTGCCAGTAGTATCGGACTAGCGGTATACAATGAGCAGTTCTTC. Its protein is CASSIGLAVYNEQFF.

The chain carries TRBV7-9 and TRBJ1-1; D remains ambiguous. The germline V gene encodes CDR1 SEHNR and CDR2 FQNEAQ (reference sequence). This CDR3 is built from 15 residues. V dropped 2 bases and J dropped 2 bases, with 12 bases sitting between them. CDR3 DNA: TGTGCCAGCAGCTTACTAGGCACGATAAACACTGAAGCTTTCTTT. Amino acid sequence: CASSLLGTINTEAFF.

This chain links TRBV7-2 with TRBJ1-3; no clear D gene. CDR1 SGHTA and CDR2 FQGNSA come from the germline V gene. The V gene lost 2 bases and the J gene lost 3 bases, with 8 bases spanning the gap. This CDR3 contains 14 residues. The CDR3 DNA reads TGTGCCAGCAGCTTAATGGTCGGTGGAAACACCATATATTTT. This translates into CASSLMVGGNTIYF. Variable domain in full (rest from reference TRBV7-2 and TRBJ1-3): GAGVSQSPSNKVTEKGKDVELRCDPISGHTALYWYRQSLGQGLEFLIYFQGNSAPDKSGLPSDRFSAERTGGSVSTLTIQRTQQEDSAVYLCASSLMVGGNTIYFGEGSWLTVV.

The rearrangement links TRBV2 to TRBJ2-7, with D perhaps matching TRBD2 (6 bases). Germline V gene data show CDR1 as SNHLY and CDR2 as FYNNEI. Trimming cost V 4 bases and J 3 bases, with 7 bases left between them. This CDR3 comprises 12 residues. This CDR3 reads CASSVSGYEQYF. In nucleotides, the CDR3 is TGTGCCAGCAGTGTTAGCGGCTACGAGCAGTACTTC.

The V and J genes are TRBV29-1 and TRBJ1-5; 9 bases agree with TRBD1. V lost 6 bases and J lost 3; bases outside the gene matches: 9. Germline values: CDR1 SQVTM, CDR2 ANQGSEA. The CDR3 runs to 15 residues. In DNA form, the CDR3 reads TGCAGCGTCGGACAGGGGACCGCGTTCAATCAGCCCCAGCATTTT. Translated, it gives CSVGQGTAFNQPQHF.

The V gene is TRBV5-6, the J gene TRBJ1-2; TRBD1 agrees at 8 bases. This CDR3 region has 14 residues. The V gene end was trimmed by 3 bases and the J gene end by 8 bases; junction bases not matched to a gene: 9. Germline V gene data show CDR1 as SGHDT and CDR2 as YYEEEE. This CDR3 reads CASSSSFRGRGYTF. CDR3 DNA sequence: TGTGCCAGCAGCTCTTCTTTCAGGGGGCGAGGCTACACCTTC.

The gene calls are TRBV30 and TRBJ1-2; 8 nucleotides match TRBD1. In germline, CDR1 is GTSNPN, CDR2 SVGIG (reference sequence). V was pared by 6 bases and J by 2 bases, with 8 bases of the junction left unmatched. The CDR3 loop spans 14 amino acids. The CDR3 loop reads CACRQGPYNYGYTF. CDR3 nucleotides: TGTGCCTGTCGACAGGGGCCTTACAACTATGGCTACACCTTC.